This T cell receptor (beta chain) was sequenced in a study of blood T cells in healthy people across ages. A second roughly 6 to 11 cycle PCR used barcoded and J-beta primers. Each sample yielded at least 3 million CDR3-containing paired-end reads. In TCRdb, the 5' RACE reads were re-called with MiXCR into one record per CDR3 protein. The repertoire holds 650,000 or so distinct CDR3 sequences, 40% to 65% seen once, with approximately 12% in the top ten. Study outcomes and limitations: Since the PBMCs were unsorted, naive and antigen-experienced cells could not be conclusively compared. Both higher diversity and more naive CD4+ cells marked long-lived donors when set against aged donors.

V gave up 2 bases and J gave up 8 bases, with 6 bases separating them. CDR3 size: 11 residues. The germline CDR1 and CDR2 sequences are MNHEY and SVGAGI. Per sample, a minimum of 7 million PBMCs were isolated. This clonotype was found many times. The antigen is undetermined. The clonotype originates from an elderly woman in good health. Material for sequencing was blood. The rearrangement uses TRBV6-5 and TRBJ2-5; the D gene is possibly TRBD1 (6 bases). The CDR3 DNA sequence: TGTGCCAGCAGTTACGGGGGCACCCAGTACTTC. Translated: CASSYGGTQYF.